The present T cell receptor beta chain was sequenced within a study of blood T cells in healthy people across ages. The study, taken as a whole, reports: Naive T cell percentage showed a strong correlation with the diversity of TCR beta.

The CDR3 is made up of 15 amino acids. J gave up 4 bases and V 7 bases, and 9 bases lay outside the gene matches. Germline V gene sequence: CDR1 MNHEY, CDR2 SMNVEV (reference sequence). A sample-barcoded 5' primer and a J-beta primer mix were used in a second PCR of roughly 6 to 11 cycles. TCRdb re-called the 5' RACE reads through MiXCR, storing one row per CDR3 protein. In the table there are about 1 million distinct CDR3 sequences, less than 50% of which are singletons. Notes on this clonotype: Its specificity is unknown.

Sequenced material: blood. The source is an older woman in good health. This rearrangement joins TRBV27 to TRBJ2-1; 8 nucleotides line up with TRBD2. The CDR3 spells CASNTLADFYNEQFF. As DNA, the CDR3 is TGTGCCAGCAACACACTAGCGGATTTTTACAATGAGCAGTTCTTC.